Following are 18 T cell receptor beta chains from one sample sequenced in a study of cytomegalovirus exposure and HLA in healthy donors. The PCR made use of 60 Vbeta and 13 Jbeta primers. Method: immunoSEQ multiplex PCR; TCRdb's copy keeps in-frame clones and lacks some. The sample has some 220,000 clones, 70% to 90% seen once. Material for sequencing was PBMCs. The receptors here all came from a girl aged 2-9 years in good health and CMV-seronegative.

This clone has a single count. The chain carries TRBV25-1 and TRBJ2-2; 10 bases are shared with TRBD2. V was clipped by 8 bases and J by 4 bases; unmatched bases: 4. Germline assignment: CDR1 MGHDK and CDR2 SYGVNS. The CDR3 is 14 amino acids. This chain's CDR3 is CASDIAGGTGELFF. As DNA, the CDR3 is TGTGCCAGCGATATAGCGGGGGGCACCGGGGAGCTGTTTTTT.

The chain uses TRBV5-6 and TRBJ1-6, with TRBD1 identical over 9 bases. The CDR3 sequence is 19 residues long. Looked up from germline, CDR1 is SGHDT and CDR2 is YYEEEE. V shed 3 bases and J 2 bases; nucleotides not matched to a gene: 12. This chain's CDR3 is CASSSGGTGKSPYNSPLHF. CDR3 nucleotide sequence: TGTGCCAGCAGCTCTGGCGGGACAGGGAAGAGCCCCTATAATTCACCCCTCCACTTT.

The chain has TRBV6-6 and TRBJ2-1; D might be TRBD1 (6 bases). V lost 2 bases and J 0 bases, leaving 8 bases between the germline ends. Per germline, CDR1 MNHNY and CDR2 SVGAGI (reference sequence). The CDR3 extends over 15 amino acids. CDR3 coding DNA: TGTGCCAGCAGTTACCGGGACAACTCCTACAATGAGCAGTTCTTC. This translates into CASSYRDNSYNEQFF.

The chain combines TRBV19 with TRBJ1-4; 7 bases are shared with TRBD1. The CDR3 spans 15 residues. V lost 2 bases, J lost 2 bases, and 2 bases stayed unmatched. In germline, CDR1 is LNHDA, CDR2 SQIVND (reference sequence). Written as DNA, the CDR3 is TGTGCCAGTAGTATATTAGGGGGCACTAATGAAAAACTGTTTTTT. It codes for CASSILGGTNEKLFF. The full variable domain, rest sourced from reference TRBV19 and TRBJ1-4, is DGGITQSPKYLFRKEGQNVTLSCEQNLNHDAMYWYRQDPGQGLRLIYYSQIVNDFQKGDIAEGYSVSREKKESFPLTVTSAQKNPTAFYLCASSILGGTNEKLFFGSGTQLSVL.

The rearrangement links TRBV7-3 to TRBJ1-1; D is possibly TRBD1 (6 bases). Germline V gene sequence: CDR1 SGHTA, CDR2 FQGTGA. CDR3 size: 16 residues. V dropped 5 bases and J dropped 4 bases, with 20 bases sitting between them. The CDR3 loop reads CASSQQSGRGTTEAFF. The CDR3 DNA is TGTGCCAGCAGCCAACAATCAGGCAGGGGTACCACTGAAGCTTTCTTT.

The chain has TRBV5-4 and TRBJ2-3, with TRBD2 matching over 8 bases. CDR3 size: 14 residues. After removal of 2 bases from V and 2 bases from J, the junction contained 1 base not matched to a gene. Per the germline V gene, CDR1 is SGHNT and CDR2 is YYREEE (reference sequence). This CDR3 reads CASSFGGVTDTQYF. The CDR3 DNA reads TGTGCCAGCAGCTTCGGGGGGGTCACAGATACGCAGTATTTT. Full variable domain (rest looked up from reference TRBV5-4 and TRBJ2-3): ETGVTQSPTHLIKTRGQQVTLRCSSQSGHNTVSWYQQALGQGPQFIFQYYREEENGRGNFPPRFSGLQFPNYSSELNVNALELDDSALYLCASSFGGVTDTQYFGPGTRLTVL.

This clone has just one count. The rearrangement joins TRBV5-4 to TRBJ2-5, with TRBD2 matching 9 bases. The CDR3 sequence is 16 residues long. V was pared by 4 bases and J by 5 bases, with 12 bases of the junction left unmatched. CDR1 is SGHNT and CDR2 is YYREEE in the germline V gene (reference sequence). The CDR3 nucleotides are TGTGCCAGCAGCCCGGAACCAGCGGGGGGCCTGGAGACCCAGTACTTC. Its protein product is CASSPEPAGGLETQYF.

The chain carries TRBV9 and TRBJ2-2; D possibly corresponds to TRBD1 (5 bases). Germline V lookup: CDR1 SGDLS, CDR2 YYNGEE. V shed 1 base and J shed 0 bases, with 7 bases lying between them. The CDR3 covers 15 residues. In nucleotides, the CDR3 is TGTGCCAGCAGCGTACAGGGCGCGAACACCGGGGAGCTGTTTTTT. Translated, it gives CASSVQGANTGELFF.

The chain carries TRBV19 and TRBJ2-7; TRBD1 agrees at 7 bases. The germline gives CDR1 LNHDA, CDR2 SQIVND (reference sequence). V gave up 5 bases and J gave up 2 bases; unmatched junction bases: 9. The CDR3 length is 15 residues. This CDR3 reads CASSFSYRGTYEQYF. The CDR3 DNA sequence: TGTGCCAGTAGTTTCTCATACAGGGGAACCTACGAGCAGTACTTC.

The chain couples TRBV10-3 to TRBJ2-7; TRBD2 is a possible D gene (6 bases). V lost 6 bases, J lost 6 bases, and 12 bases lay in between. The CDR3 is 12 residues long. CDR1 ENHRY and CDR2 SYGVKD come from the germline V gene. The CDR3 nucleotides are TGTGCCATCAGCGCGGGGCTTACCGAGCAGTACTTC. Encoded protein: CAISAGLTEQYF.

The chain joins TRBV5-1 to TRBJ1-3; D gene unclear. The CDR3 length is 14 residues. In germline, CDR1 is SGHRS, CDR2 YFSETQ. Trimming cost V 2 bases and J 3 bases, with 9 bases left between them. The CDR3 nucleotides are TGCGCCAGCAGCTTCGACGGGTATGGAAACACCATATATTTT. This translates into CASSFDGYGNTIYF.

The chain couples TRBV10-2 to TRBJ2-1; TRBD2 aligns across 13 bases. This CDR3 has 18 amino acids. J lost 5 bases, V lost 4 bases, and 11 bases had no gene match. The germline CDR1 and CDR2 sequences are WSHSY and SAAADI. Written as DNA, the CDR3 is TGCGCCAGCAGTGTTCAACTAGCGGGAGGGACCTTTGACAATGAGCAGTTCTTC. Translated: CASSVQLAGGTFDNEQFF.

In its sample, this clone was seen a few times. This chain connects TRBV10-1 to TRBJ1-2; tentative D call: TRBD1 (6 bases). The CDR3 length is 13 residues. The germline gives CDR1 WNHNN, CDR2 SYGVQD (reference sequence). The V gene lost 5 bases and the J gene lost 4 bases, with 11 bases spanning the gap. The CDR3 sequence: CASSRQGRYGYTF. For the CDR3, the DNA is TGCGCCAGCAGTCGCCAGGGGCGCTATGGCTACACCTTC.

The V call is TRBV2, the J call TRBJ2-7; D perhaps matches TRBD1 (5 bases). The V gene lost 6 bases and the J gene lost 3 bases, with 12 bases spanning the gap. Germline V lookup: CDR1 SNHLY, CDR2 FYNNEI. The CDR3 extends over 13 amino acids. CDR3 in amino acids: CASRGDSLYEQYF. CDR3 coding DNA: TGTGCCAGCAGAGGAGACAGCCTCTACGAGCAGTACTTC. Supplemented by reference TRBV2 and TRBJ2-7, the full variable domain reads EPEVTQTPSHQVTQMGQEVILRCVPISNHLYFYWYRQILGQKVEFLVSFYNNEISEKSEIFDDQFSVERPDGSNFTLKIRSTKLEDSAMYFCASRGDSLYEQYFGPGTRLTVT.

The chain employs TRBV7-7 and TRBJ2-5, with TRBD1 as a possible D gene (5 bases). This CDR3 comprises 15 residues. Germline V CDR1 and CDR2: SSHAT, FNYEAQ (reference sequence). V dropped 1 base and J dropped 2 bases, with 11 bases sitting between them. The DNA for the CDR3 is TGTGCCAGCAGCTTAGAGACAGTCCCTCAAGAGACCCAGTACTTC. This translates into CASSLETVPQETQYF. Supplemented by reference TRBV7-7 and TRBJ2-5, the full variable domain reads GAGVSQSPRYKVTKRGQDVTLRCDPISSHATLYWYQQALGQGPEFLTYFNYEAQPDKSGLPSDRFSAERPEGSISTLTIQRTEQRDSAMYRCASSLETVPQETQYFGPGTRLLVL.

The CDR3: CASSTQGGRGFLNSPLHF. The CDR3 DNA reads as TGTGCCAGCAGCACCCAGGGGGGCAGGGGATTCTTAAATTCACCCCTCCACTTT. This chain joins TRBV4-2 and TRBJ1-6; 7 bases line up with TRBD1. This CDR3 spans 18 amino acids. Unmatched junction bases numbered 17, after V lost 5 bases and J lost 7 bases. Germline V gives CDR1 LGHNA, CDR2 YNFKEQ.

This chain uses TRBV4-1 with TRBJ2-1; 7 bases line up with TRBD1. V trimming: 3 bases; J trimming: 2 bases; junction bases outside the gene matches: 4. This CDR3 has 15 amino acids. The germline CDR1 and CDR2 sequences are MGHRA and YSYEKL. This CDR3 reads CASSQSGQTYNEQFF. The CDR3 nucleotides read TGCGCCAGCAGCCAGTCGGGACAGACCTACAATGAGCAGTTCTTC.

The chain uses TRBV30 and TRBJ2-7; D is perhaps TRBD1 (6 bases). In germline, CDR1 is GTSNPN, CDR2 SVGIG (reference sequence). The CDR3 is 13 residues long. V was pared by 2 bases and J by 2 bases, with 10 bases between. The CDR3 bases are TGTGCCTGGAGTCCAGGGGAAGCCTACGAGCAGTACTTC. Its protein is CAWSPGEAYEQYF.